This is a list of T cell receptor beta chains from one sample in a study of blood T cell repertoires in COVID-19. The repertoire was sequenced with immunoSEQ multiplex PCR; TCRdb's copy has only in-frame clones and lacks some. The table shows about 270,000 clones, with around 93% occurring only once. The specimen was PBMCs or T cells enriched from blood (not recorded which). The receptors originated from a man in his forties who had been exposed to COVID-19. The CDR3 runs from the conserved cysteine through the conserved F or W. The D gene is left open where the match is weak. Rows give clone size only sometimes, using once, few, many, or a class for an expanded clone.

V	size	J	length	D	DNA	CDR3
TRBV29-1	NA	TRBJ1-2	15	NA	TGCAGCGTTGATAATAACCAGGGCAGAAGTTATGGCTACACCTTC	CSVDNNQGRSYGYTF
TRBV7-8	NA	TRBJ2-5	16	NA	TGTGCCAGCAGCTACCACGTTCTGGATCGACAAGGGACCCAGTACTTC	CASSYHVLDRQGTQYF
TRBV11-2	NA	TRBJ2-7	17	NA	TGTGCCAGCAGCCTAGGAGGGGGACACGGTGGGGTTTACGAGCAGTACTTC	CASSLGGGHGGVYEQYF
TRBV28	NA	TRBJ2-1	15	TRBD2	TGTGCCAGCAGTTTAGAGCGGGGCTCCTACAATGAGCAGTTCTTC	CASSLERGSYNEQFF
TRBV5-1	NA	TRBJ1-5	13	NA	TGCGCCAGCAGCTTGGCCTCCAATCAGCCCCAGCATTTT	CASSLASNQPQHF
TRBV4-3	NA	TRBJ2-3	16	TRBD2	TGCGCCAGCAGCCAAGTTAGCGGGAGTCCCTCAGATACGCAGTATTTT	CASSQVSGSPSDTQYF
TRBV6-5	NA	TRBJ1-4	14	TRBD1	TGTGCCAGCAGGACAGGGGGCTCCAATGAAAAACTGTTTTTT	CASRTGGSNEKLFF
TRBV3-1/TRBV3-2	once	TRBJ2-7	12	NA	TGTGCCAGCAGCCGAGACAGCTACGAGCAGTACTTC	CASSRDSYEQYF
TRBV5-4	NA	TRBJ2-7	15	TRBD1	TGTGCCAGCAGCCCACCGGGACAGGGGACCTACGAGCAGTACTTC	CASSPPGQGTYEQYF
TRBV5-1	NA	TRBJ2-2	14	TRBD2	TGCGCCAGCAGCTTAGCGGGAGGTACCGGGGAGCTGTTTTTT	CASSLAGGTGELFF
TRBV5-1	NA	TRBJ2-6	15	NA	TGCGCCAGCAGCTTGGAAGGGGGTTGGGCCAACGTCCTGACTTTC	CASSLEGGWANVLTF
TRBV7-9	once	TRBJ2-3	14	NA	TGTGCCAGCAGCGAACTAGTAACCACAGATACGCAGTATTTT	CASSELVTTDTQYF
TRBV28	NA	TRBJ2-7	14	NA	TGTGCCAGCAGTTTGCAGGGAAATTCCTACGAGCAGTACTTC	CASSLQGNSYEQYF
TRBV28	NA	TRBJ1-1	17	NA	TGTGCCAGCAGTTCCATACCCGGGACTACCGGAAACACTGAAGCTTTCTTT	CASSSIPGTTGNTEAFF
TRBV19	NA	TRBJ2-5	16	TRBD1	TGTGCCAGTAGGTCGAGGACAGGGCGTCTCCAAGAGACCCAGTACTTC	CASRSRTGRLQETQYF
TRBV19	NA	TRBJ1-2	15	NA	TGTGCCAGTAGTATAGGCGGTGGAGCTAACTATGGCTACACCTTC	CASSIGGGANYGYTF
TRBV27	NA	TRBJ1-2	16	TRBD1	TGTGCCAGCAGCCTGACTCTGACAGGGGGCGTCTATGGCTACACCTTC	CASSLTLTGGVYGYTF
TRBV6-5	NA	TRBJ1-2	12	TRBD1	TGTGCCAGCAGTTTGACAGGGAGGTACTACACCTTC	CASSLTGRYYTF
TRBV11-2	NA	TRBJ1-5	15	NA	TGTGCCAGCAGCTTAGGTTTCATTCCAGATCAGCCCCAGCATTTT	CASSLGFIPDQPQHF
TRBV24-1	NA	TRBJ2-3	14	TRBD1	TGTGCCACCAGTGCTACACAGGGGCCTAATACGCAGTATTTT	CATSATQGPNTQYF
TRBV6-5	NA	TRBJ1-5	14	TRBD1	TGTGCCAGCAGGGGGGACAGCTACCATCAGCCCCAGCATTTT	CASRGDSYHQPQHF
TRBV7-9	NA	TRBJ2-7	15	TRBD1	TGTGCCAGCAGGGCTCCGGGACAGGAGTTCTACGAGCAGTACTTC	CASRAPGQEFYEQYF
TRBV21-1	NA	TRBJ1-2	14	NA	TGTGCCAGCAGCAACCCCCCAGGGGGCGATGGCTACACCTTC	CASSNPPGGDGYTF
TRBV4-3	NA	TRBJ1-2	16	TRBD1	TGCGCCAGCAGCCAAGAAAGGGGGCCGGCTAACTATGGCTACACCTTC	CASSQERGPANYGYTF
TRBV5-1	NA	TRBJ2-1	17	TRBD2	TGCGCCAGCACCCCAGGGAGATGGGAGGGCCGGATCAATGAGCAGTTCTTC	CASTPGRWEGRINEQFF
TRBV19	NA	TRBJ1-1	13	NA	TGTGCCAGTAGTATTGCTCGGAGGACTGAAGCTTTCTTT	CASSIARRTEAFF